This T cell receptor (beta chain) was found in a study of PD-1 and CTLA-4 blockade in melanoma. The assay was immunoSEQ multiplex PCR, and TCRdb's table has in-frame clones only and misses some. The table records 20,000 to 25,000 clones, about 91% of them present only once. The TCR comes from a human donor with melanoma. Here the sequenced sample was CD8+ T cells from peripheral blood, taken before anti-PD-1 treatment.

The CDR3 DNA reads TGTGCCAGCAGCCCCTATGGGCAGGGGGAGACCCAGTACTTC. This sequence encodes CASSPYGQGETQYF. The J gene is TRBJ2-5, the V gene TRBV9; D possibly corresponds to TRBD1 (6 bases). In germline, CDR1 is SGDLS, CDR2 YYNGEE. The CDR3 spans 14 residues. Trimming stripped 4 bases from V and 5 bases from J, with 15 bases between.